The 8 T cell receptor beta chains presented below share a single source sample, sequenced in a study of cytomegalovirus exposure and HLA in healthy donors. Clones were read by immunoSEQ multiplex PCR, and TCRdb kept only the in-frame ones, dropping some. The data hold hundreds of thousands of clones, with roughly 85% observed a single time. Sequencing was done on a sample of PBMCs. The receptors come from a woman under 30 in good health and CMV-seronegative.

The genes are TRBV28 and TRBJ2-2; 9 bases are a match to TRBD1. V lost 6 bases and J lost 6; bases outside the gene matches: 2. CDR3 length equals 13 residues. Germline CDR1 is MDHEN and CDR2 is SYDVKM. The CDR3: CASRTGGAGELFF. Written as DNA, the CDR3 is TGTGCCAGCAGGACAGGGGGTGCCGGGGAGCTGTTTTTT. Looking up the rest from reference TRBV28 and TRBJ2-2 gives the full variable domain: DVKVTQSSRYLVKRTGEKVFLECVQDMDHENMFWYRQDPGLGLRLIYFSYDVKMKEKGDIPEGYSVSREKKERFSLILESASTNQTSMYLCASRTGGAGELFFGEGSRLTVL.

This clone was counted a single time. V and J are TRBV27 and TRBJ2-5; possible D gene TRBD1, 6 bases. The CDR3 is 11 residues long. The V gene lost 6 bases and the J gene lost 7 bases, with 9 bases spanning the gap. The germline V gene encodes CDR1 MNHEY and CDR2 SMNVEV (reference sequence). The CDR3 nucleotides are TGTGCCAGCAGCAAAGGGGGGACCCAGTACTTC. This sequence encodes CASSKGGTQYF.

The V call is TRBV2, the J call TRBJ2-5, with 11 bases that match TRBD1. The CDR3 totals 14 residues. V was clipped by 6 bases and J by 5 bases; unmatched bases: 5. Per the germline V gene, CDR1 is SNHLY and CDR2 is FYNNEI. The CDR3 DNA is TGTGCCAGCAGGGGGGACAGGGGGTGGGAGACCCAGTACTTC. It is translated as CASRGDRGWETQYF.

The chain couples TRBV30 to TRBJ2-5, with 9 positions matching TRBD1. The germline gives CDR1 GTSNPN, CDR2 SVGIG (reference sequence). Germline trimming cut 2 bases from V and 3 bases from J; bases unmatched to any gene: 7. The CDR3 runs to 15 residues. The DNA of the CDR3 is TGTGCCTGGAGTACGACCGGGACAGGGAAAGAGACCCAGTACTTC. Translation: CAWSTTGTGKETQYF.

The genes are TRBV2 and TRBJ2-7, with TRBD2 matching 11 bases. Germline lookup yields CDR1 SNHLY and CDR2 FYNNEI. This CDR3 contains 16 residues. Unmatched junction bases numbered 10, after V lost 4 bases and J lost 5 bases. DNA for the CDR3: TGTGCCAGCAGTGGTTTAGCGGGGGGGCTTCTGAACGAGCAGTACTTC. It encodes CASSGLAGGLLNEQYF.

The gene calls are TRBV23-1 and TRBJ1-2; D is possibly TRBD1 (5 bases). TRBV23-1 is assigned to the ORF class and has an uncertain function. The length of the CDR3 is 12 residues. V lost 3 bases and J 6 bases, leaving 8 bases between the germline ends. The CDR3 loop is CASSQVRDGYTF. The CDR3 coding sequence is TGCGCCAGCAGTCAGGTCAGGGATGGCTACACCTTC.

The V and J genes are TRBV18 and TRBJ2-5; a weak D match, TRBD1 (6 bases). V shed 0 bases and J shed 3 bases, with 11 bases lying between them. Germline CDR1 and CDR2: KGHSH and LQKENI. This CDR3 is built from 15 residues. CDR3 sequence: CASSPPLRGEETQYF. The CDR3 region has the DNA TGTGCCAGCTCACCACCTCTCAGGGGAGAAGAGACCCAGTACTTC.

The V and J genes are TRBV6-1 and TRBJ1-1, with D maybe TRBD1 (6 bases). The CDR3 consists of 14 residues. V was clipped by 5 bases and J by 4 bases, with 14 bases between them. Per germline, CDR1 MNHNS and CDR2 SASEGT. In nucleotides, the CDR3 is TGTGCCAGCAGTTCTTCAGGGGTGAGCACTGAAGCTTTCTTT. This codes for CASSSSGVSTEAFF.